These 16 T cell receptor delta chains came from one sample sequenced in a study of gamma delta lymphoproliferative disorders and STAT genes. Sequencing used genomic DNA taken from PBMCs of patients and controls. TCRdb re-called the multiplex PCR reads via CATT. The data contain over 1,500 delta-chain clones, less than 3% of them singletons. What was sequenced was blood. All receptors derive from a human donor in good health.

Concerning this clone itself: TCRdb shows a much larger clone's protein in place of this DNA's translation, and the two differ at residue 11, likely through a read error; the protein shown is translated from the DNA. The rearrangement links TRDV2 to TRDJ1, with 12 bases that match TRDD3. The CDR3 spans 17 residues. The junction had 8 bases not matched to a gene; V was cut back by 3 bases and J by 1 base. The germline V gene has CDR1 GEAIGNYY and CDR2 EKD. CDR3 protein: CACDYVLGDTSTDKLIF. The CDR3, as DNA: TGTGCCTGTGACTACGTACTGGGGGATACCTCCACCGATAAACTCATCTTT.

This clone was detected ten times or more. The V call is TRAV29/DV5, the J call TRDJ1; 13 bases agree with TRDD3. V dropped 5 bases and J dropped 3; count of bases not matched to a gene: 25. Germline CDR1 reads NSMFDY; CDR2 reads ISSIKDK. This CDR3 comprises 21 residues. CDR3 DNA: TGTGCAGCGAAGCCCCCTTCCCCCTCCGTACTGGGGGATACGTCCCCCGATAAACTCATCTTT. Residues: CAAKPPSPSVLGDTSPDKLIF.

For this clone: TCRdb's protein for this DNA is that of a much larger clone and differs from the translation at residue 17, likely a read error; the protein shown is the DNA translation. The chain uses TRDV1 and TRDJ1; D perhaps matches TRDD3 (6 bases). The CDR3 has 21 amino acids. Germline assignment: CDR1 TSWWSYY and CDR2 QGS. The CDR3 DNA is TGTGCTCTTGGGGAACCCCCTCCTTGCCTTGGGGGTCATCAGTACACCAATAAACTCATCTTT. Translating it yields CALGEPPPCLGGHQYTNKLIF.

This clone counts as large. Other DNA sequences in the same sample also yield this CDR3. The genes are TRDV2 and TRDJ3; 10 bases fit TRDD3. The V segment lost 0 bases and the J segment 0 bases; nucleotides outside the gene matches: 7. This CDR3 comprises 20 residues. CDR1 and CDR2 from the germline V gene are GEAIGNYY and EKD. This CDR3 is CACDTVLGDSSSWDTRQMFF. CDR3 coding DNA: TGTGCCTGTGACACCGTACTGGGGGATTCGAGCTCCTGGGACACCCGACAGATGTTTTTC.

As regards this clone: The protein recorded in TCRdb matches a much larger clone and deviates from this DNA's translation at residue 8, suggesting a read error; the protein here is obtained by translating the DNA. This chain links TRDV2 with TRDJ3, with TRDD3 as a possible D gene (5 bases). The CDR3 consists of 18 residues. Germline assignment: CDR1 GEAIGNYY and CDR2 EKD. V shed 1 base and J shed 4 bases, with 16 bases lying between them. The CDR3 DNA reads TGTGCCTGTGACACGAAGGGGGTATTGAAGTGGGACACCCGACAGATGTTTTTC. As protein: CACDTKGVLKWDTRQMFF.

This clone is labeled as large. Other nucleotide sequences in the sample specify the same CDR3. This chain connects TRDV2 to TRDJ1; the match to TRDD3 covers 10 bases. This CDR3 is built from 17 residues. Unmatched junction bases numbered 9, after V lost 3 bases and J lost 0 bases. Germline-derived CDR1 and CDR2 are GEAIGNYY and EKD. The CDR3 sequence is CACDPLGDTGNTDKLIF. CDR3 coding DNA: TGTGCCTGTGACCCCTTGGGGGATACCGGGAACACCGATAAACTCATCTTT.

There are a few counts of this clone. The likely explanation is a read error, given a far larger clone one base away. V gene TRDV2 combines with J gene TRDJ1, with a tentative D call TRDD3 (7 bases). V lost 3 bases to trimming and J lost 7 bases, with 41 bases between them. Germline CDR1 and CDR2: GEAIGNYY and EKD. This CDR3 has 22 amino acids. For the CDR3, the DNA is TGTGCCTGTGACGCCGCCTTCCCAATCAATTCGGATACGCGGACTCCCTCGCTTAAACTCATCTTT. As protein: CACDAAFPINSDTRTPSLKLIF.

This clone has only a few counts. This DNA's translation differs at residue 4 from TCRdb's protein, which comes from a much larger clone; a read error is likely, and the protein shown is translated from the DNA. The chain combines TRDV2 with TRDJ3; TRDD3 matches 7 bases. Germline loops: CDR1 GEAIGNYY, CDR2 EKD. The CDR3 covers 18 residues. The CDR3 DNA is TGTGCCTGTAACACGAAGGGGATATTGAAGTGGGACACCCGACAGATGTTTTTC. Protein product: CACNTKGILKWDTRQMFF.

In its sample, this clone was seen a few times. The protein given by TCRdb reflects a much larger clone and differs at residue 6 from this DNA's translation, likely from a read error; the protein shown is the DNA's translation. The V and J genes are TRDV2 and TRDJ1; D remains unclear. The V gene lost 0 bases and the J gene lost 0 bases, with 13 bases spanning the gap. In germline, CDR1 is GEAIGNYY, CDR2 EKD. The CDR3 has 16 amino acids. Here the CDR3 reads CACDTAALQDTDKLIF. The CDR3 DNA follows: TGTGCCTGTGACACCGCGGCCTTGCAGGACACCGATAAACTCATCTTT.

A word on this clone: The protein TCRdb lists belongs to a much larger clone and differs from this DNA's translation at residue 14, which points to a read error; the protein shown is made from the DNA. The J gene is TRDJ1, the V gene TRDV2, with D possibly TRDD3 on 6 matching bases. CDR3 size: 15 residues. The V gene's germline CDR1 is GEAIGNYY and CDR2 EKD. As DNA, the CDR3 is TGTGCCTGTGTACCCCTGGGGAAGTACACCGATAAACTCACCTTT. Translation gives CACVPLGKYTDKLTF.

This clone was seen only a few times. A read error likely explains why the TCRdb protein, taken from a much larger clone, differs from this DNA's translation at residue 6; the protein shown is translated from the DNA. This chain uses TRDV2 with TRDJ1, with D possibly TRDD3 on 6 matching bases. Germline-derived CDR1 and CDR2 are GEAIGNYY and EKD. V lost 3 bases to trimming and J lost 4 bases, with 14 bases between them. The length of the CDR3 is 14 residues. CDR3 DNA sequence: TGTGCCTGTGACCAACAGGGGGACCGCGATAAACTCATCTTT. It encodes CACDQQGDRDKLIF.

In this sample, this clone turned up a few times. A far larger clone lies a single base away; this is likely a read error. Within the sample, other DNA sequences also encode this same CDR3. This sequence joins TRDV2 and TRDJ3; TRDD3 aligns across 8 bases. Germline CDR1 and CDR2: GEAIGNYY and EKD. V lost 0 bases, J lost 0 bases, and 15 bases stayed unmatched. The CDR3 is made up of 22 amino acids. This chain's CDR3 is CACDTEPGWGMPSSWDTRQMFF. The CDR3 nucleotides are TGTGCCTGTGACACCGAGCCGGGTTGGGGGATGCCCAGCTCCTGGGACACCCGACAGATGTTTTTC.

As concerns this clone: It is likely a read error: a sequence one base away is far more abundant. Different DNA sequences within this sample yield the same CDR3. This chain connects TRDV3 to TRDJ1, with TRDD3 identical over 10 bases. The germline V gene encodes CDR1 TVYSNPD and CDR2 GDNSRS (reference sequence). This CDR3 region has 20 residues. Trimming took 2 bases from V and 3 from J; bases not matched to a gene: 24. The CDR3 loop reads CAFEMASYTYWGMVPDKLIF. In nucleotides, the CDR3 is TGTGCCTTTGAGATGGCCTCCTACACGTACTGGGGGATGGTGCCCGATAAACTCATCTTT.

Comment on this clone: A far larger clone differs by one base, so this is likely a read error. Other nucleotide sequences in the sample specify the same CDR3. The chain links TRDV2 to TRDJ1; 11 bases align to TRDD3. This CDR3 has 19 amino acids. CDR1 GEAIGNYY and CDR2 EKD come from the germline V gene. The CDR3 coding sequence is TGTGCTTGTGACACCCCCACCTGGGGGATACCCGTTAGTGTCGATAAACTCATCTTT. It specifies CACDTPTWGIPVSVDKLIF.

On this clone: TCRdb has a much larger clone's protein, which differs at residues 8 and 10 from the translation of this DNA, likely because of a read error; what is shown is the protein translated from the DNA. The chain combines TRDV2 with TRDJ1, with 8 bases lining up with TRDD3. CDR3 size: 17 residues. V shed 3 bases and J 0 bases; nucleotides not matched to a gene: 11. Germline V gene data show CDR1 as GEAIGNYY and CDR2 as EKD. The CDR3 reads CACDVLGGTTHTDKLIF. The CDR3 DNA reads TGTGCCTGTGACGTACTGGGGGGTACCACTCACACCGATAAACTCATCTTT.

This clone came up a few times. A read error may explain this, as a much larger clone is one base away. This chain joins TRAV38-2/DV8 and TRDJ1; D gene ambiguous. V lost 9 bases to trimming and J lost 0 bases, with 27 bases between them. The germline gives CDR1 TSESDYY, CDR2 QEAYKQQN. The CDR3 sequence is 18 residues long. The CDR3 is CACFFTEGSLKYTDKLIF. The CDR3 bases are TGTGCTTGTTTCTTCACTGAGGGGTCTTTAAAGTACACCGATAAACTCATCTTT.